Presented here are 4 T cell receptor beta chains from one specimen sequenced in a study of T-cell reconstitution after alpha-beta-depleted transplantation in children. During its preparation, the TCRbeta library received unique molecular identifiers. Each CDR3 protein gets one entry after TCRdb re-called the PCR reads with MiXCR. In the table there are roughly 610,000 distinct CDR3 sequences, over 9.5% of which are singletons. This sample comprised PBMCs from the stem cell graft donor, obtained from the stem cell graft. The receptors here all came from a human donor who donated a stem cell graft to a child with acute myeloid leukemia.

This clonotype turned up a few times. The chain couples TRBV7-8 to TRBJ2-7; D is ambiguous. The CDR3 extends over 18 amino acids. Trimming pared 0 bases from V and 0 bases from J, leaving 18 bases between. Per the germline V gene, CDR1 is SGHVS and CDR2 is FQNEAQ. CDR3 DNA sequence: TGTGCCAGCAGCTTAGCGTTTCGGGCGCCGGAGAGCTCCTACGAGCAGTACTTC. Amino acid sequence: CASSLAFRAPESSYEQYF.

Many counts were recorded for this clonotype. The CDR3 DNA reads TGTGCCAGCAGTTCCCGGTCTCTACTAGCGGGGAGTTCCTACGAGCAGTACTTC. Translation gives CASSSRSLLAGSSYEQYF. The chain uses TRBV12-3 or TRBV12-4 and TRBJ2-7; 10 bases agree with TRBD2. Trimming took 4 bases from V and 1 from J; bases not matched to a gene: 13. The CDR3 runs to 18 residues.

This clonotype was seen many times. The chain couples TRBV6-2 or TRBV6-3 to TRBJ2-1, with D possibly TRBD2 on 5 matching bases. Germline lookup yields CDR1 MNHEY and CDR2 SVGEGT. V shed 4 bases and J shed 2 bases, with 12 bases lying between them. The CDR3 is made up of 15 amino acids. CDR3 sequence: CASSLRVTTYNEQFF. The CDR3 DNA reads TGTGCCAGCAGTTTGAGGGTCACCACCTACAATGAGCAGTTCTTC.

This clonotype occurred many times. The chain couples TRBV6-5 to TRBJ2-1; D might be TRBD1 or TRBD2, each matching 6 bases. The V and J ends lost 0 bases and 12 bases respectively, with 12 bases between them. Germline values: CDR1 MNHEY, CDR2 SVGAGI. This CDR3 comprises 13 residues. The CDR3 here is CASSYSQGGGQFF. Written as DNA, the CDR3 is TGTGCCAGCAGTTACTCACAGGGAGGAGGGCAGTTCTTC.